Shown below are 29 T cell receptor beta chains from a single sample sequenced in a study of T cell repertoires in cytomegalovirus infection. Antigens for these TCRs are unknown. TCRdb reprocessed the reads with MiXCR, giving one entry per CDR3 protein. The sample shows about 770,000 distinct CDR3 sequences, almost 30% of them seen only once. The sample here was cultured CD8+ T cells from PBMCs, taken from culture after CMV antigen stimulation. The receptors shown here come from a human donor in good health (CMV status not recorded). Some clones in this sample may be carry-over from other donors' samples.

CDR3 bases: TGTGCCAGCAGACCCTGGCTATGGACTAGCGGGGGGGAGCTCCCAGATACGCAGTATTTT. Protein product: CASRPWLWTSGGELPDTQYF. V is TRBV6-2 or TRBV6-3 and J is TRBJ2-3, with 15 bases matching TRBD2. From germline, CDR1 is MNHEY and CDR2 SVGEGT. The CDR3 runs 20 residues. Trimming cost V 6 bases and J 4 bases; bases outside gene matches: 17.

The chain joins TRBV7-3 to TRBJ2-1; 7 bases map to TRBD1. The CDR3 contains 16 residues. The junction had 7 bases not matched to a gene; V was cut back by 5 bases and J by 0 bases. Germline CDR1 and CDR2: SGHTA and FQGTGA. The CDR3 DNA is TGTGCCAGCAGCCCACCAACAGGGGCCTCCTACAATGAGCAGTTCTTC. Its translation: CASSPPTGASYNEQFF.

This chain links TRBV6-1 with TRBJ1-5, with D possibly TRBD1 on 5 matching bases. The CDR3 totals 14 residues. V lost 6 bases to trimming and J lost 7 bases, with 16 bases between them. The germline V gene encodes CDR1 MNHNS and CDR2 SASEGT. The CDR3 reads CASRSRGSGQPQHF. The CDR3, as DNA: TGTGCCAGCAGATCGAGGGGATCGGGGCAGCCCCAGCATTTT.

The chain uses TRBV7-9 and TRBJ2-5; 9 bases are a match to TRBD2. V lost 4 bases and J lost 2; bases outside the gene matches: 11. The germline CDR1 and CDR2 sequences are SEHNR and FQNEAQ (reference sequence). The CDR3 has 17 residues. The CDR3 protein is CASSSTVAGEQQETQYF. CDR3 nucleotides: TGTGCCAGCAGCTCCACAGTAGCGGGGGAGCAACAAGAGACCCAGTACTTC.

This chain links TRBV7-9 with TRBJ2-5, with D perhaps assigned TRBD1 or TRBD2 (6 bases each). V lost 2 bases and J 5 bases, leaving 12 bases between the germline ends. Germline V gene lookup returns CDR1 SEHNR and CDR2 FQNEAQ (reference sequence). The CDR3 runs to 14 residues. For the CDR3, the DNA is TGTGCCAGCAGCTTAAGGGGGGCAGGTGAGACCCAGTACTTC. Its translation is CASSLRGAGETQYF.

The chain recombines TRBV7-6 with TRBJ1-6; D gene unclear. V lost 1 base to trimming and J lost 7 bases, with 8 bases between them. Germline loops: CDR1 SGHVS, CDR2 FNYEAQ. This CDR3 has 14 residues. CDR3 amino acids: CASSLVIGNSPLHF. In DNA form, the CDR3 reads TGTGCCAGCAGCTTAGTTATAGGGAATTCACCCCTCCACTTT.

The gene calls are TRBV6-6 and TRBJ2-7; unclear D gene. The CDR3 is 13 residues long. Germline lookup yields CDR1 MNHNY and CDR2 SVGAGI (reference sequence). V was cut by 2 bases and J by 5 bases, with 10 bases left in between. CDR3 bases: TGTGCCAGCAGTTACCTCTCTGTGGACGAGCAGTACGTC. It translates to CASSYLSVDEQYV.

The V and J genes are TRBV6-1 and TRBJ1-1; no reliable D call. Germline loops: CDR1 MNHNS, CDR2 SASEGT. The CDR3 length is 14 residues. With 7 bases removed from V and 1 base from J, the gap between germline ends came to 13 bases. In nucleotides, the CDR3 is TGTGCCAGCACTTCTAAGTGGGGGAACACTGAAGCTTTCTTT. This sequence encodes CASTSKWGNTEAFF.

V usage is TRBV7-8 and J usage is TRBJ2-7; 11 nucleotides match TRBD1. The germline V gene encodes CDR1 SGHVS and CDR2 FQNEAQ. V gave up 1 base and J gave up 10 bases; unmatched junction bases: 9. CDR3 length equals 15 residues. CDR3 coding DNA: TGTGCCAGCAGCTTAGAGGGGACGGACAGGGGGCAACAGTACGTC. It codes for CASSLEGTDRGQQYV.

The gene calls are TRBV6-8 and TRBJ1-3; D is undetermined. From germline, CDR1 is MNHGY and CDR2 SAAAGT. V lost 2 bases and J 0 bases, leaving 8 bases between the germline ends. This CDR3 has 15 amino acids. In nucleotides, the CDR3 is TGTGCCAGCAGTTACAACCCCGTCTCTGGAAACACCATATATTTT. Translating it yields CASSYNPVSGNTIYF.

This clonotype was observed a few times. This chain links TRBV6-1 with TRBJ1-1; no clear D gene. The CDR3 contains 13 residues. The V end was cut by 11 bases, the J end by 0 bases, with 13 bases between. CDR1 MNHNS and CDR2 SASEGT come from the germline V gene. The CDR3 DNA reads as TGTGCCGTCCAGGCTTACTTGAACACTGAAGCTTTCTTT. Encoded protein: CAVQAYLNTEAFF.

The gene calls are TRBV6-5 and TRBJ2-1; 15 nucleotides align to TRBD2. V dropped 1 base and J dropped 8; count of bases not matched to a gene: 0. Germline CDR1 reads MNHEY; CDR2 reads SVGAGI. The CDR3 contains 15 residues. This CDR3 is CASSYWTSGGDEQFF. As DNA, the CDR3 is TGTGCCAGCAGTTACTGGACTAGCGGGGGGGATGAGCAGTTCTTC.

The V gene is TRBV7-9, the J gene TRBJ2-7, with 8 bases identical to TRBD1. Germline CDR1 and CDR2: SEHNR and FQNEAQ (reference sequence). Trimming at V came to 5 bases and at J to 1 base, leaving 7 bases not matched to a gene. The CDR3 runs to 15 residues. CDR3 sequence: CASSNTGTGSYEQYV. The CDR3 nucleotides are TGTGCCAGCAGCAACACCGGGACAGGTTCCTACGAGCAGTACGTC.

This clonotype was observed a few times. The rearrangement uses TRBV4-3 and TRBJ1-6; 7 nucleotides agree with TRBD1. The V gene end was trimmed by 0 bases and the J gene end by 9 bases; junction bases not matched to a gene: 5. There are 15 residues in the CDR3. Germline loops: CDR1 LGHNA, CDR2 YSLEER. CDR3 bases: TGCGCCAGCAGCCAAGATCTAAAGGGGGCTTCACCCCTCCACTTT. This translates into CASSQDLKGASPLHF.

This clonotype was observed a few times. V and J are TRBV28 and TRBJ1-6, with TRBD1 as a possible D gene (5 bases). The CDR3 is made up of 15 amino acids. The germline CDR1 and CDR2 sequences are MDHEN and SYDVKM. Trimming took 8 bases from V and 1 from J, leaving 12 bases between them. CDR3 in amino acids: CASAPPGSYNSPLHF. Written as DNA, the CDR3 is TGTGCCAGCGCCCCCCCAGGGTCCTATAATTCACCCCTCCACTTT.

The chain uses TRBV28 and TRBJ1-2, with 7 bases fitting TRBD1. Losses at the gene ends were 4 bases for V and 6 bases for J; bases not matched to a gene: 5. Looked up from germline, CDR1 is MDHEN and CDR2 is SYDVKM. The CDR3 has 13 residues. The chain's CDR3 is CASSWTGQDGYTF. DNA of the CDR3: TGTGCCAGCAGTTGGACCGGACAGGATGGCTACACCTTC.

V usage is TRBV29-1 and J usage is TRBJ2-3; D possibly corresponds to TRBD2 (6 bases). V was shortened by 2 bases and J by 3 bases, with 12 bases between the two germline ends. The V gene's germline CDR1 is SQVTM and CDR2 ANQGSEA. The CDR3 extends over 14 amino acids. This CDR3 reads CSVEPRGRTDTQYF. CDR3 coding DNA: TGCAGCGTTGAACCGCGGGGTAGGACAGATACGCAGTATTTT.

This chain links TRBV12-3 or TRBV12-4 with TRBJ1-5; TRBD1 agrees at 8 bases. The CDR3 sequence is 14 residues long. After removal of 1 base from V and 7 bases from J, the junction contained 3 bases not matched to a gene. CDR3 sequence: CASSLETGVQPQHF. As DNA, the CDR3 is TGTGCCAGCAGTTTAGAGACAGGGGTCCAGCCCCAGCATTTT.

The rearrangement joins TRBV4-3 to TRBJ2-3, with 8 bases identical to TRBD2. V was pared by 5 bases and J by 7 bases, with 8 bases of the junction left unmatched. This CDR3 is 14 amino acids long. Germline loops: CDR1 LGHNA, CDR2 YSLEER. The CDR3 coding sequence is TGCGCCAGCAGCGATCGGGGGGGCTCAAATACGCAGTATTTT. Amino acids: CASSDRGGSNTQYF.

V usage is TRBV4-1 and J usage is TRBJ2-2; D gene unclear. Germline-derived CDR1 and CDR2 are MGHRA and YSYEKL. The CDR3 is 15 amino acids. V was trimmed by 3 bases and J by 8 bases, leaving 16 bases between them. CDR3 region: CASSHLERRGGELFF. CDR3 nucleotide sequence: TGCGCCAGCAGCCACCTAGAGCGCCGCGGAGGGGAGCTGTTTTTT.

There are a few counts of this clonotype. The chain recombines TRBV5-6 with TRBJ2-5, with D perhaps TRBD1 (6 bases). The CDR3 extends over 14 amino acids. Trimming left V 0 bases short and J 7 bases short, with 13 bases between. CDR1 and CDR2 (germline): SGHDT, YYEEEE. CDR3 DNA sequence: TGTGCCAGCAGCTTGGGGCAGGGGAGTCGGACCCAGTACTTC. This sequence encodes CASSLGQGSRTQYF.

The sample holds a few counts of this clonotype. The chain employs TRBV24-1 and TRBJ2-2; the D is unclear. Trimming cost V 7 bases and J 5 bases, with 7 bases left between them. The CDR3 runs to 12 residues. The V gene's germline CDR1 is KGHDR and CDR2 SFDVKD. CDR3 in amino acids: CATSPKTGELFF. The CDR3 coding sequence is TGTGCCACCAGCCCCAAGACCGGGGAGCTGTTTTTT.

A few counts support this clonotype. The V gene is TRBV12-3 or TRBV12-4, the J gene TRBJ1-6; D is perhaps TRBD1 (5 bases). The CDR3 length is 16 residues. Trimming removed 6 bases from V and 10 bases from J, with 22 bases in between. The CDR3 DNA reads as TGTGCCAGCAGCCCCGCCGGGGGTGGCCGGGCCTCACCCCTCCACTTT. This codes for CASSPAGGGRASPLHF.

J is TRBJ1-2 and V is TRBV10-3; no definite D call. CDR3 size: 14 residues. Germline V gene data show CDR1 as ENHRY and CDR2 as SYGVKD. Deletions cut 5 bases from V and 2 bases from J, with 12 bases between. The CDR3 bases are TGTGCCATCAGTCAAGGGCACGAAAACTATGGCTACACCTTC. Amino acid sequence: CAISQGHENYGYTF.

The chain uses TRBV20-1 and TRBJ1-1, with no clear D. The V end lost 0 bases, the J end lost 4 bases, and 12 bases lay between the germline ends. This CDR3 spans 14 amino acids. In germline, CDR1 is DFQATT, CDR2 SNEGSKA (reference sequence). The CDR3 DNA reads TGCAGTGCTAGAGATGCACAGAGTAGCACTGAAGCTTTCTTT. It encodes CSARDAQSSTEAFF.

In this sample, this clonotype turned up a few times. The chain uses TRBV12-5 and TRBJ1-1, with D unclear. Germline lookup yields CDR1 LGHNT and CDR2 FRNRAP. CDR3 length equals 13 residues. Trimming stripped 1 base from V and 8 bases from J, with 11 bases between. CDR3 residues: CASGLGSGVEAFF. CDR3 bases: TGTGCTAGTGGTTTGGGAAGTGGGGTGGAAGCTTTCTTT. Filled out from reference TRBV12-5 and TRBJ1-1, the complete variable domain reads DARVTQTPRHKVTEMGQEVTMRCQPILGHNTVFWYRQTMMQGLELLAYFRNRAPLDDSGMPKDRFSAEMPDATLATLKIQPSEPRDSAVYFCASGLGSGVEAFFGQGTRLTVV.

This clonotype showed up just a few times. The chain has TRBV5-4 and TRBJ1-4; D remains ambiguous. The germline gives CDR1 SGHNT, CDR2 YYREEE (reference sequence). This CDR3 is 14 amino acids long. Trimming cost V 3 bases and J 4 bases, with 10 bases left between them. The CDR3 reads CASSSTGHNEKLFF. The CDR3 nucleotides read TGTGCCAGCAGCTCTACCGGCCATAATGAAAAACTGTTTTTT.

This clonotype was seen only a few times. V gene TRBV27 combines with J gene TRBJ1-1, with 8 positions matching TRBD1. CDR1 MNHEY and CDR2 SMNVEV come from the germline V gene (reference sequence). Trimming removed 4 bases from V and 10 bases from J; junction bases left unmatched: 20. This CDR3 is 17 amino acids long. The CDR3 protein is CASSSPQTDTGGPGAFF. CDR3 in DNA: TGTGCCAGCAGTTCACCCCAAACAGATACAGGGGGGCCCGGAGCTTTCTTT.

This clonotype was found once. A much bigger clone sits one base away, suggesting this may be a read error. The chain recombines TRBV7-6 with TRBJ2-2; 7 nucleotides line up with TRBD1. Looked up from germline, CDR1 is SGHVS and CDR2 is FNYEAQ. The CDR3 sequence is 17 residues long. The CDR3 bases are TGTGTCAGCAGCTTAGATTCTCGGCAGGGGGTGACCGGGGAGCTGTTTTTT. Protein: CVSSLDSRQGVTGELFF.